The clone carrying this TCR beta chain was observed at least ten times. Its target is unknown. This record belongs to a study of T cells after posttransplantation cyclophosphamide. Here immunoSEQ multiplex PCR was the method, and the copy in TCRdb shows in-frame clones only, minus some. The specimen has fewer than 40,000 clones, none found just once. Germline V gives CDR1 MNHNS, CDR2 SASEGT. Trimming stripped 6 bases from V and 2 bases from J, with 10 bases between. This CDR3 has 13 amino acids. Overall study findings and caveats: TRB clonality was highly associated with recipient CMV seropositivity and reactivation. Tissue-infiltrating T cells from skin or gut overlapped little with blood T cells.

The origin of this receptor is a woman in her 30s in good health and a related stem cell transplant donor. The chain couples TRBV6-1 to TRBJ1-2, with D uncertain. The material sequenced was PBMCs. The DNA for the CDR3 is TGTGCCAGCAGGTGGTTACAGAACTATGGCTACACCTTC. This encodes CASRWLQNYGYTF.